The 21 T cell receptor beta chains in this list originate from one sample, sequenced in a study of CD8 T cells in Susac syndrome. Random hexamers were used to reverse transcribe the RNA input (0.5 to 1 ug). TCRdb reprocessed the immunoSEQ multiplex PCR reads via MiXCR and lists one record per CDR3 protein. The sample holds a few hundred thousand distinct CDR3 sequences, roughly 96% seen once. The sequencing sample was made of CD4+ T cells from PBMCs. The origin of the receptors is a human donor with multiple sclerosis.

V and J are TRBV15 and TRBJ2-7; perhaps TRBD2 as D (6 bases). This CDR3 region has 14 residues. Germline values: CDR1 LNHNV, CDR2 YYDKDF (reference sequence). V was clipped by 5 bases and J by 0 bases, with 11 bases between them. DNA of the CDR3: TGTGCCACCAGCGGAGGGGATAGCTCCTACGAGCAGTACTTC. It is translated as CATSGGDSSYEQYF.

The V gene is TRBV2, the J gene TRBJ2-5, with a weak D call TRBD1 (6 bases). V was trimmed by 4 bases and J by 5 bases, leaving 8 bases between them. The CDR3 is made up of 12 amino acids. Per germline, CDR1 SNHLY and CDR2 FYNNEI. The CDR3 sequence is CASSGQVETQYF. The DNA for the CDR3 is TGTGCCAGCAGTGGACAGGTCGAGACCCAGTACTTC.

The chain combines TRBV29-1 with TRBJ2-7; D remains ambiguous. V was clipped by 0 bases and J by 2 bases, with 8 bases between them. This CDR3 has 13 amino acids. Germline V CDR1 and CDR2: SQVTM, ANQGSEA. The CDR3 spells CSVEDRKTYEQYF. CDR3 coding DNA: TGCAGCGTTGAAGACCGTAAGACCTACGAGCAGTACTTC.

The chain has TRBV20-1 and TRBJ1-5; D unresolved. V was clipped by 7 bases and J by 5 bases, with 12 bases between them. CDR3 size: 12 residues. Germline CDR1 and CDR2: DFQATT and SNEGSKA (reference sequence). This CDR3 is CSVANQDQPQHF. The DNA for the CDR3 is TGCAGTGTCGCTAACCAGGATCAGCCCCAGCATTTT.

The V gene is TRBV6-5, the J gene TRBJ2-1; a weak D match, TRBD1 (6 bases). Germline CDR1 reads MNHEY; CDR2 reads SVGAGI. Trimming stripped 7 bases from V and 5 bases from J, with 18 bases between. This CDR3 is 15 amino acids long. This CDR3 is CASTPMWGLDNEQFF. Here the CDR3 DNA reads TGTGCCAGCACCCCCATGTGGGGGCTGGACAATGAGCAGTTCTTC.

The V gene is TRBV23-1, the J gene TRBJ2-7; D uncertain. TRBV23-1 is assigned to the ORF class and has an uncertain function. This CDR3 is 14 amino acids long. V was shortened by 6 bases and J by 2 bases, with 14 bases between the two germline ends. The CDR3 DNA reads as TGCGCCAGCAGCCATCTCGTCAGACCCTACGAGCAGTACTTC. Translation: CASSHLVRPYEQYF.

The V and J genes are TRBV5-1 and TRBJ1-1, with D possibly being TRBD1 (5 bases). CDR1 is SGHRS and CDR2 is YFSETQ in the germline V gene. With 6 bases removed from V and 0 bases from J, the gap between germline ends came to 15 bases. The CDR3 spans 15 residues. The CDR3: CASTKEGRVNTEAFF. The CDR3 nucleotides read TGCGCCAGCACCAAAGAGGGGCGGGTGAACACTGAAGCTTTCTTT.

J is TRBJ1-2 and V is TRBV18; no firm D call. CDR1 is KGHSH, CDR2 LQKENI, per germline. V was cut by 3 bases and J by 8 bases, with 19 bases left in between. The CDR3 is 15 amino acids. CDR3 protein: CASSPEISALEGYTF. CDR3 DNA: TGTGCCAGCTCACCGGAGATTTCGGCATTAGAGGGCTACACCTTC. Together with reference TRBV18 and TRBJ1-2, the CDR3 gives the full variable domain: NAGVMQNPRHLVRRRGQEARLRCSPMKGHSHVYWYRQLPEEGLKFMVYLQKENIIDESGMPKERFSAEFPKEGPSILRIQQVVRGDSAAYFCASSPEISALEGYTFGSGTRLTVV.

The chain is built from TRBV20-1 and TRBJ2-2; no reliable D call. Between the trimmed V and J ends, which lost 3 bases and 5 bases, there was a span of 7 bases. Germline-derived CDR1 and CDR2 are DFQATT and SNEGSKA (reference sequence). The CDR3 runs to 12 residues. CDR3 DNA sequence: TGCAGTGCTAGGATCGAAACCGGGGAGCTGTTTTTT. Its translation: CSARIETGELFF.

The J gene is TRBJ1-4, the V gene TRBV3-1; the match to TRBD1 covers 10 bases. The CDR3 length is 12 residues. Germline CDR1 is LGHDT and CDR2 is YNNKEL (reference sequence). Trimming at V came to 4 bases and at J to 14 bases, leaving 4 bases not matched to a gene. In DNA form, the CDR3 reads TGTGCCAGCAGCCCCCGGGACAGGGGCCTGTTTTTT. Amino acids: CASSPRDRGLFF.

The DNA of the CDR3 is TGCAGTGCTACCGGGACAGGAGGAGGGGAGCTGTTTTTT. It translates to CSATGTGGGELFF. J is TRBJ2-2 and V is TRBV20-1, with TRBD1 matching over 8 bases. Trimming at V came to 4 bases and at J to 8 bases, leaving 6 bases not matched to a gene. There are 13 residues in the CDR3. The germline V gene has CDR1 DFQATT and CDR2 SNEGSKA (reference sequence).

The V gene is TRBV3-1, the J gene TRBJ1-2, with unresolved D. The CDR3 is 13 amino acids. Germline V gives CDR1 LGHDT, CDR2 YNNKEL (reference sequence). With 0 bases removed from V and 7 bases from J, the gap between germline ends came to 9 bases. CDR3 amino acids: CASSQDQPAGYTF. Here the CDR3 DNA reads TGTGCCAGCAGCCAAGACCAGCCGGCTGGCTACACCTTC.

The CDR3 DNA is TGCAGTGCTAGCGGGGCGGGAGGCGATACGCAGTATTTT. Translating it yields CSASGAGGDTQYF. The chain is built from TRBV20-1 and TRBJ2-3, with TRBD2 matching over 8 bases. From germline, CDR1 is DFQATT and CDR2 SNEGSKA (reference sequence). CDR3 length: 13 amino acids. J gave up 6 bases and V 3 bases, and 5 bases lay outside the gene matches.

The gene calls are TRBV12-3 or TRBV12-4 and TRBJ2-7; tentative D call: TRBD2 (6 bases). The CDR3 runs 14 residues. Deletions cut 5 bases from V and 4 bases from J, with 15 bases between. CDR3 protein: CASSLGTDYYEQYF. CDR3 DNA: TGTGCCAGCAGTCTGGGGACGGACTATTACGAGCAGTACTTC.

The chain carries TRBV7-9 and TRBJ1-1, with D hard to call. The CDR3 runs 13 residues. Deletions cut 1 base from V and 0 bases from J, with 3 bases between. CDR1 is SEHNR, CDR2 FQNEAQ, per germline (reference sequence). The CDR3 bases are TGTGCCAGCAGCTTAGAGTTGAACACTGAAGCTTTCTTT. Protein product: CASSLELNTEAFF.

This chain connects TRBV20-1 to TRBJ2-1; D possibly matches TRBD1 or TRBD2 (5 bases each). Between the trimmed V and J ends, which lost 3 bases and 3 bases, there was a span of 9 bases. The CDR3 is made up of 13 amino acids. The germline CDR1 and CDR2 sequences are DFQATT and SNEGSKA (reference sequence). CDR3 coding DNA: TGCAGTGCTAGGGGGACGGTCTACAATGAGCAGTTCTTC. Translating gives CSARGTVYNEQFF.

The rearrangement joins TRBV5-4 to TRBJ1-5; D unclear. V lost 0 bases, J lost 1 base, and 8 bases lay in between. This CDR3 region has 15 residues. Germline V CDR1 and CDR2: SGHNT, YYREEE (reference sequence). DNA of the CDR3: TGTGCCAGCAGCTTGGGTTCGGGAAGCAATCAGCCCCAGCATTTT. The encoded protein is CASSLGSGSNQPQHF.

The chain joins TRBV5-6 to TRBJ2-2, with D possibly TRBD1 on 7 matching bases. CDR1 is SGHDT and CDR2 is YYEEEE in the germline V gene. Trimming removed 7 bases at V and 3 bases at J, with 16 bases between. There are 15 residues in the CDR3. The CDR3 region is CASVRGDVDTGELFF. CDR3 nucleotides: TGTGCCAGCGTCAGGGGGGATGTGGACACCGGGGAGCTGTTTTTT.

Details on this clonotype: Relative to the germline gene, one junction end is altered; a read error may explain this. The CDR3 here is CASSPVGQGYSGRTF. CDR3 coding DNA: TGTGCCAGCAGCCCCGTGGGACAGGGATATAGCGGGAGGACATTC. V gene TRBV7-6 combines with J gene TRBJ2-7, with a tentative D call TRBD2 (10 bases). Germline CDR1 is SGHVS and CDR2 is FNYEAQ. The CDR3 spans 15 residues.

This clonotype was seen just once. J is TRBJ2-5 and V is TRBV7-8, with D perhaps TRBD1 or TRBD2 (5 bases each). The ends were cut back, 5 bases at V and 4 bases at J, with 20 bases in the middle. CDR1 is SGHVS and CDR2 is FQNEAQ in the germline V gene. This CDR3 is 16 amino acids long. CDR3 sequence reads: CASSPLGGQGSETQYF. Here the CDR3 DNA reads TGTGCCAGCAGCCCCCTGGGCGGGCAGGGATCAGAGACCCAGTACTTC.

The rearrangement uses TRBV12-3 or TRBV12-4 and TRBJ2-7; a weak D match, TRBD1 (6 bases). Trimming left V 2 bases short and J 9 bases short, with 8 bases between. The CDR3 consists of 11 residues. The CDR3 sequence: CASSLQGPQYF. Here the CDR3 DNA reads TGTGCCAGCAGTTTACAGGGGCCGCAGTACTTC.